The 19 T cell receptor beta chains below all came from one sample that was sequenced in a study of early T cells in non-severe SARS-CoV-2 infection. TCRdb processed the 5' RACE reads anew with MiXCR; each CDR3 protein has one entry. Of 40,000 to 45,000 distinct CDR3 sequences listed, 12% are singletons. Sequenced input: whole blood. Every receptor here comes from an adult who was a healthcare worker with PCR-confirmed SARS-CoV-2 infection or an uninfected control (not recorded which).

The chain carries TRBV30 and TRBJ2-2; D could derive from TRBD1 or TRBD2 (5 bases each). V lost 5 bases and J lost 0, with 10 bases in between. This CDR3 is 14 amino acids long. CDR1 is GTSNPN and CDR2 is SVGIG in the germline V gene (reference sequence). The DNA for the CDR3 is TGTGCCTGGGGGGGACGCTCGAACACCGGGGAGCTGTTTTTT. Its protein product is CAWGGRSNTGELFF.

This clonotype was counted at least ten times. The rearrangement joins TRBV6-2 or TRBV6-3 to TRBJ1-3; TRBD1 agrees at 8 bases. Germline CDR1 and CDR2: MNHEY and SVGEGT. The length of the CDR3 is 19 residues. V gave up 8 bases and J gave up 1 base; unmatched junction bases: 19. The CDR3 region is CASQSRTGTTSRSGNTIYF. In DNA form, the CDR3 reads TGTGCCAGCCAAAGCCGGACAGGGACGACTTCTCGATCTGGAAACACCATATATTTT.

This clonotype was recorded a few times. The chain employs TRBV6-1 and TRBJ2-5; 7 bases agree with TRBD2. The CDR3 totals 16 residues. V was pared by 2 bases and J by 1 base, with 7 bases of the junction left unmatched. Looked up from germline, CDR1 is MNHNS and CDR2 is SASEGT. CDR3 DNA sequence: TGTGCCAGCAGTGAAAGCTTAGGGGAGGGCCAAGAGACCCAGTACTTC. Protein: CASSESLGEGQETQYF.

This clonotype was seen repeatedly, ten times or more. The chain joins TRBV10-3 to TRBJ2-1; the match to TRBD1 covers 9 bases. Germline V gene data show CDR1 as ENHRY and CDR2 as SYGVKD. The ends lost 4 bases at V and 6 bases at J; junction bases unmatched: 10. The CDR3 extends over 16 amino acids. The CDR3 bases are TGTGCCATCAGTGGTCCGGGACAGGGCCTAGGCAATGAGCAGTTCTTC. This codes for CAISGPGQGLGNEQFF.

This clonotype has a count of ten or more. V and J are TRBV6-6 and TRBJ1-6, with 8 bases identical to TRBD1. Losses at the gene ends were 10 bases for V and 7 bases for J; bases not matched to a gene: 18. CDR1 and CDR2 (germline): MNHNY, SVGAGI (reference sequence). The CDR3 has 17 residues. The DNA of the CDR3 is TGTGCCACTTCACCTCCCTTGGACAGGGTGAAAAATTCACCCCTCCACTTT. Translated, it gives CATSPPLDRVKNSPLHF.

This clonotype occurred many times. This chain uses TRBV11-2 with TRBJ2-1; tentatively, D is TRBD1 (5 bases). Trimming shortened V by 6 bases and J by 8 bases, and 14 bases separated the two germline ends. Germline V gives CDR1 SGHAT, CDR2 FQNNGV. This CDR3 is 13 amino acids long. CDR3 region: CASRPPGIDEQFF. The CDR3 DNA sequence: TGTGCCAGCAGACCCCCAGGGATCGATGAGCAGTTCTTC.

This clonotype was seen many times. The J gene is TRBJ2-1, the V gene TRBV20-1, with 7 bases that match TRBD2. V was pared by 6 bases and J by 7 bases, with 12 bases of the junction left unmatched. Looked up from germline, CDR1 is DFQATT and CDR2 is SNEGSKA (reference sequence). The CDR3 sequence is 14 residues long. CDR3 loop: CSAGGGTSSNEQFF. The DNA for the CDR3 is TGCAGTGCGGGGGGAGGGACTTCCTCAAATGAGCAGTTCTTC.

The rearrangement uses TRBV19 and TRBJ1-1; no clear D gene. The V end was cut by 3 bases, the J end by 3 bases, with 14 bases between. The CDR3 loop spans 15 amino acids. Germline V gene data show CDR1 as LNHDA and CDR2 as SQIVND (reference sequence). CDR3 DNA sequence: TGTGCCAGTAGTATCCGTGCCGGGGAGTACACTGAAGCTTTCTTT. Translating gives CASSIRAGEYTEAFF.

As DNA, the CDR3 is TGTGCCAGCACGGACGGGGGCGGTACCGGGGAGCTGTTTTTT. Its translation is CASTDGGGTGELFF. The chain links TRBV6-2 or TRBV6-3 to TRBJ2-2; D is possibly TRBD1 or TRBD2 (6 bases each). Germline V CDR1 and CDR2: MNHEY, SVGEGT. Trimming removed 7 bases from V and 5 bases from J, with 14 bases in between. The CDR3 sequence is 14 residues long.

V gene TRBV7-9 combines with J gene TRBJ2-7, with D unclear. This CDR3 is 15 amino acids long. Germline CDR1 SEHNR, CDR2 FQNEAQ (reference sequence). Trimming shortened V by 5 bases and J by 5 bases, and 19 bases separated the two germline ends. The CDR3, as DNA: TGTGCCAGCAGCCGCTCCTTTGCCCCGCAGGACGAGCAGTACTTC. The encoded protein is CASSRSFAPQDEQYF.

In this sample, this clonotype turned up a few times. The V and J genes are TRBV29-1 and TRBJ2-5; D is possibly TRBD1 (6 bases). The V end was cut by 7 bases, the J end by 1 base, with 13 bases between. Germline CDR1 SQVTM, CDR2 ANQGSEA. The CDR3 contains 13 residues. CDR3 residues: CSARTVSQETQYF. The CDR3 DNA reads as TGCAGCGCAAGGACAGTGTCCCAAGAGACCCAGTACTTC.

There are many counts of this clonotype. The chain is built from TRBV6-5 and TRBJ1-1; 8 bases align to TRBD1. V lost 6 bases, J lost 8 bases, and 5 bases stayed unmatched. The CDR3 loop spans 12 amino acids. Per germline, CDR1 MNHEY and CDR2 SVGAGI. CDR3 region: CASSRGDREAFF. CDR3 nucleotide sequence: TGTGCCAGCAGCCGCGGGGACAGGGAAGCTTTCTTT.

In this sample, this clonotype turned up a few times. This sequence joins TRBV7-2 and TRBJ1-1; tentative D call: TRBD1 (6 bases). V was pared by 2 bases and J by 11 bases, with 21 bases between. This CDR3 has 15 amino acids. CDR1 and CDR2 from the germline V gene are SGHTA and FQGNSA. The CDR3 is CASSLSTTGSTEAFF. CDR3 sequence (DNA): TGTGCCAGCAGCTTATCAACGACAGGCTCCACAGAGGCTTTCTTT.

The chain joins TRBV7-2 to TRBJ1-4; D remains ambiguous. Between the trimmed V and J ends, which lost 5 bases and 10 bases, there was a span of 8 bases. The CDR3 length is 11 residues. CDR1 SGHTA and CDR2 FQGNSA come from the germline V gene. CDR3 loop: CASSLSGKLFF. CDR3 sequence (DNA): TGTGCCAGCAGCCTTAGTGGAAAACTGTTTTTT.

The chain has TRBV7-2 and TRBJ2-1; no definite D call. Germline loops: CDR1 SGHTA, CDR2 FQGNSA. The V gene lost 0 bases and the J gene lost 8 bases, with 2 bases spanning the gap. The CDR3 runs 11 residues. Here the CDR3 DNA reads TGTGCCAGCAGCTTAGCCTATGAGCAGTTCTTC. Translation gives CASSLAYEQFF.

This clonotype appeared many times. This chain uses TRBV29-1 with TRBJ2-1; D ambiguous. V lost 8 bases to trimming and J lost 6 bases, with 11 bases between them. Per the germline V gene, CDR1 is SQVTM and CDR2 is ANQGSEA. This CDR3 has 11 amino acids. In DNA, the CDR3 is TGCAGCATTGGTACCCCCAATGAGCAGTTCTTC. Amino acids: CSIGTPNEQFF.

The sample holds a few counts of this clonotype. This rearrangement joins TRBV19 to TRBJ1-2, with D hard to call. Germline CDR1 LNHDA, CDR2 SQIVND (reference sequence). This CDR3 contains 12 residues. V lost 2 bases to trimming and J lost 4 bases, with 5 bases between them. In DNA, the CDR3 is TGTGCCAGTAGTATATCACTCTATGGCTACACCTTC. Translating gives CASSISLYGYTF.

This clonotype occurred a few times. This chain links TRBV6-2 or TRBV6-3 with TRBJ1-6; no definite D call. From germline, CDR1 is MNHEY and CDR2 SVGEGT. V was cut by 2 bases and J by 16 bases, with 9 bases left in between. The CDR3 sequence is 11 residues long. Written as DNA, the CDR3 is TGTGCCAGCAGTTACAACCGCCGGCTCCACTTT. This encodes CASSYNRRLHF.

This clonotype was seen more than once but under ten times. J is TRBJ1-1 and V is TRBV4-3; D is unresolved. V was trimmed by 1 base and J by 5 bases, leaving 11 bases between them. This CDR3 region has 14 residues. The germline V gene encodes CDR1 LGHNA and CDR2 YSLEER. The CDR3 loop is CASSQVLERTEAFF. DNA of the CDR3: TGCGCCAGCAGCCAAGTCTTAGAGCGGACTGAAGCTTTCTTT.